The present T cell receptor beta chain was sequenced within a study of cytomegalovirus exposure and HLA in healthy donors. About the research overall: The approximately 610 first-cohort repertoires shared a platform with the roughly 110 validation repertoires, as reported in a later analysis.

Germline V gene sequence: CDR1 SGHRS, CDR2 YFSETQ. Deletions cut 0 bases from V and 2 bases from J, with 9 bases between. CDR3 length equals 15 residues. The data were produced by immunoSEQ multiplex PCR, yet TCRdb's version contains in-frame clones alone and is incomplete. The table includes 71,000 or so clones, 94% detected once. The TCR comes from a woman aged 18-29 years in good health and CMV-seronegative. The chain combines TRBV5-1 with TRBJ1-5; a weak D match, TRBD1 (6 bases). Sequencing was performed on PBMCs. The CDR3 DNA reads as TGCGCCAGCAGCTTGGAGGGGGAAGGCAATCAGCCCCAGCATTTT. The encoded protein is CASSLEGEGNQPQHF.